This T cell receptor beta chain derives from a study of cytomegalovirus exposure and HLA in healthy donors. Whole-study findings and limits: The productive fraction for most TCR beta V segments was about 90% or about 30% in an earlier analysis. Likely technical artifact: a cluster of highly shared sequence variants. Many donors shared some public TCRs, even though most TCR sequences were rare.

13 Jbeta primers and 60 Vbeta primers were used for the PCR. Sequenced by immunoSEQ multiplex PCR; TCRdb stores in-frame clones only, minus some. The table has 110,000 to 150,000 clones, less than 10% seen once. In its sample, this clone was seen a few times. The antigen is unknown. Sequenced input: PBMCs. The receptor was isolated from a man in his fifties or sixties in good health and CMV-seronegative.

In DNA form, the CDR3 reads TGTGCCAGCAGCTCGGGAGGACAGAGCACAGATACGCAGTATTTT. Translation gives CASSSGGQSTDTQYF. This chain joins TRBV11-1 and TRBJ2-3, with a possible D match to TRBD2 (7 bases). Germline-derived CDR1 and CDR2 are SGHAT and FQDESV (reference sequence). V lost 4 bases, J lost 0 bases, and 11 bases lay in between. The CDR3 loop spans 15 amino acids.